This TCR beta chain was profiled in a study of cytomegalovirus exposure and HLA in healthy donors. The CDR3 contains 15 residues. V shed 3 bases and J 2 bases; nucleotides not matched to a gene: 5. CDR1 and CDR2 from the germline V gene are SGHDT and YYEEEE. Researchers ran the PCR with 60 Vbeta and 13 Jbeta primers. The repertoire was sequenced with immunoSEQ multiplex PCR; TCRdb's copy has only in-frame clones and lacks some. The repertoire includes some 150,000 clones, roughly 85% of them detected once, and under 2.5% sits in the top ten. V is TRBV5-6 and J is TRBJ2-1, with 7 nucleotides matching TRBD1. The clonotype originates from a man aged 40-50 years in good health and CMV-seronegative. Sequencing was carried out using PBMCs. In nucleotides, the CDR3 is TGTGCCAGCAGCTATAGTGGGACAGCCTACAATGAGCAGTTCTTC. It translates to CASSYSGTAYNEQFF.